The 26 T cell receptor beta chains listed next were all sequenced from one sample in a study of cytomegalovirus exposure and HLA in healthy donors. PCR involved 60 Vbeta and 13 Jbeta primers. The assay was immunoSEQ multiplex PCR, and TCRdb's table has in-frame clones only and misses some. The sample includes roughly 170,000 clones, under 90% of them seen just once. The sequencing sample was made of PBMCs. Receptors were obtained from a man between 25 and 39 years old in good health and CMV-seropositive.

The chain combines TRBV4-2 with TRBJ2-3; no clear D gene. V shed 4 bases and J shed 3 bases, with 23 bases lying between them. This CDR3 spans 18 amino acids. CDR1 and CDR2 from the germline V gene are LGHNA and YNFKEQ. The CDR3 DNA reads as TGTGCCAGCAGCCCGACGCGGCGCCCCGCCTCTTGGACAGATACGCAGTATTTT. Encoded protein: CASSPTRRPASWTDTQYF.

This clone was observed a handful of times. This rearrangement joins TRBV5-6 to TRBJ2-3; D remains unclear. V was shortened by 0 bases and J by 10 bases, with 6 bases between the two germline ends. This CDR3 has 11 residues. The V gene's germline CDR1 is SGHDT and CDR2 YYEEEE. This CDR3 is CASSLAGAQYF. The CDR3 DNA reads TGTGCCAGCAGCTTGGCGGGTGCGCAGTATTTT.

DNA of the CDR3: TGTGCCAGCAGCCCTAGCGGGAGGCTAGGGGCCTACGAGCAGTACTTC. Its translation: CASSPSGRLGAYEQYF. The chain carries TRBV5-4 and TRBJ2-5; 11 bases fit TRBD2. Near its end, the DNA agrees better with TRBJ2-7, so the J call may be wrong. The CDR3 is made up of 16 amino acids. Germline V gene data show CDR1 as SGHNT and CDR2 as YYREEE (reference sequence).

In DNA form, the CDR3 reads TGTGCCAGCAGCTTAGGCTGGAGAGGGGAGGTCGGCACAGATACGCAGTATTTT. It yields the protein CASSLGWRGEVGTDTQYF. The rearrangement joins TRBV11-3 to TRBJ2-3, with TRBD2 as a possible D gene (6 bases). Germline V CDR1 and CDR2: SGHNT, YENEEA. The CDR3 runs to 18 residues. The V end lost 1 base, the J end lost 1 base, and 18 bases lay between the germline ends.

The V and J genes are TRBV7-9 and TRBJ2-7; 8 nucleotides match TRBD2. The ends lost 4 bases at V and 2 bases at J; junction bases unmatched: 10. CDR3 size: 16 residues. The germline gives CDR1 SEHNR, CDR2 FQNEAQ (reference sequence). CDR3 amino acids: CASSWLAGTGPYEQYF. The CDR3 nucleotides read TGTGCCAGCAGCTGGTTAGCGGGGACGGGGCCCTACGAGCAGTACTTC.

This clone was seen a single time. The chain recombines TRBV7-8 with TRBJ2-4, with 10 bases fitting TRBD1. Germline V gene data show CDR1 as SGHVS and CDR2 as FQNEAQ. The CDR3 runs 21 residues. Trimming took 3 bases from V and 0 from J; bases not matched to a gene: 17. As DNA, the CDR3 is TGTGCCAGCAGCTTGATACGTTCAGGGACAGGGGCCGGTTTAGCCAAAAACATTCAGTACTTC. Its protein is CASSLIRSGTGAGLAKNIQYF.

V and J are TRBV2 and TRBJ2-7; 8 bases fit TRBD2. Losses at the gene ends were 3 bases for V and 4 bases for J; bases not matched to a gene: 5. CDR3 length equals 14 residues. CDR1 is SNHLY and CDR2 is FYNNEI in the germline V gene. The CDR3 spells CASSDTLAVYEQYF. The CDR3 nucleotides read TGTGCCAGCAGTGACACACTAGCGGTATACGAGCAGTACTTC.

The chain combines TRBV27 with TRBJ1-1; D is perhaps TRBD1 (6 bases). The CDR3 has 15 amino acids. The V gene's germline CDR1 is MNHEY and CDR2 SMNVEV (reference sequence). With 3 bases removed from V and 0 bases from J, the gap between germline ends came to 11 bases. The CDR3, as DNA: TGTGCCAGCAGTTTCTTAGGACAGATGAACACTGAAGCTTTCTTT. Its protein is CASSFLGQMNTEAFF.

CDR3 sequence: CASSQDRRVADEQYF. In DNA form, the CDR3 reads TGCGCCAGCAGCCAAGATAGAAGGGTAGCGGACGAGCAGTACTTC. The J gene is TRBJ2-7, the V gene TRBV4-1, with a possible D match to TRBD2 (6 bases). V shed 0 bases and J shed 5 bases, with 14 bases lying between them. The CDR3 is 15 amino acids. Germline CDR1 is MGHRA and CDR2 is YSYEKL.

This rearrangement joins TRBV19 to TRBJ2-1; 8 nucleotides agree with TRBD1. The trim removed 6 bases at V and 0 bases at J, leaving 7 bases unmatched. Germline V lookup: CDR1 LNHDA, CDR2 SQIVND (reference sequence). This CDR3 is built from 16 residues. The CDR3 protein is CASSRGQGGSYNEQFF. CDR3 coding DNA: TGTGCCAGTAGCCGCGGACAGGGAGGCTCCTACAATGAGCAGTTCTTC.

The J gene is TRBJ2-2, the V gene TRBV7-2, with 8 bases that match TRBD1. This CDR3 region has 15 residues. V lost 3 bases, J lost 4 bases, and 4 bases stayed unmatched. Germline V gene sequence: CDR1 SGHTA, CDR2 FQGNSA. CDR3 nucleotides: TGTGCCAGCAGCTTCGGGACAGGCCTCACCGGGGAGCTGTTTTTT. Its protein product is CASSFGTGLTGELFF.

This clone was observed a few times. V is TRBV6-5 and J is TRBJ2-3, with D uncertain. Trimming cost V 0 bases and J 6 bases, with 10 bases left between them. The CDR3 is 14 amino acids. Germline V gives CDR1 MNHEY, CDR2 SVGAGI. In nucleotides, the CDR3 is TGTGCCAGCAGTTACTCCCTAGGAGAGGATACGCAGTATTTT. Protein sequence: CASSYSLGEDTQYF.

This sequence joins TRBV9 and TRBJ2-7, with 7 nucleotides matching TRBD2. This CDR3 has 14 residues. Germline loops: CDR1 SGDLS, CDR2 YYNGEE. V dropped 4 bases and J dropped 4; count of bases not matched to a gene: 8. This chain's CDR3 is CASSPAGVVYEQYF. The CDR3 DNA reads TGTGCCAGCAGCCCGGCGGGGGTGGTGTACGAGCAGTACTTC.

The chain joins TRBV28 to TRBJ2-2; D not resolved. This CDR3 comprises 12 residues. V lost 5 bases, J lost 9 bases, and 10 bases lay in between. Germline loops: CDR1 MDHEN, CDR2 SYDVKM. In nucleotides, the CDR3 is TGTGCCAGCAGTCCTCCGAGGCGGGAGCTGTTTTTT. It specifies CASSPPRRELFF.

This clone was recorded once. The chain couples TRBV11-2 to TRBJ2-2; 11 bases match TRBD2. Per the germline V gene, CDR1 is SGHAT and CDR2 is FQNNGV. The CDR3 is 18 residues long. Unmatched junction bases numbered 7, after V lost 1 base and J lost 3 bases. The CDR3 region is CASSLAFTSGGYTGELFF. For the CDR3, the DNA is TGTGCCAGCAGCTTAGCTTTTACTAGCGGGGGTTACACCGGGGAGCTGTTTTTT.

This clone has a handful of counts. This chain links TRBV9 with TRBJ1-2; D is unresolved. The CDR3 length is 13 residues. Trimming cost V 0 bases and J 4 bases, with 7 bases left between them. Germline loops: CDR1 SGDLS, CDR2 YYNGEE. CDR3 coding DNA: TGTGCCAGCAGCGTAGCTACGGTCTATGGCTACACCTTC. Protein product: CASSVATVYGYTF.

The chain is built from TRBV7-2 and TRBJ2-3; 14 nucleotides line up with TRBD2. The CDR3 is made up of 17 amino acids. CDR1 SGHTA and CDR2 FQGNSA come from the germline V gene. Losses at the gene ends were 5 bases for V and 6 bases for J; bases not matched to a gene: 10. CDR3 sequence: CASSPGLAGGIDDTQYF. DNA of the CDR3: TGTGCCAGCAGCCCTGGACTAGCGGGAGGAATAGATGATACGCAGTATTTT.

The chain is built from TRBV6-5 and TRBJ2-7; the match to TRBD1 covers 9 bases. CDR3 size: 14 residues. Germline trimming cut 4 bases from V and 6 bases from J; bases unmatched to any gene: 7. Germline CDR1 and CDR2: MNHEY and SVGAGI. Here the CDR3 DNA reads TGTGCCAGCAGTTTTCCGGACAGGGGAGGCGAGCAGTACTTC. Its protein is CASSFPDRGGEQYF.

The chain uses TRBV2 and TRBJ2-1, with D perhaps TRBD1 (5 bases). Trimming left V 6 bases short and J 9 bases short, with 18 bases between. From germline, CDR1 is SNHLY and CDR2 FYNNEI. The CDR3 runs 14 residues. The chain's CDR3 is CASRDKLEFCEQFF. The CDR3 bases are TGTGCCAGCAGGGACAAGCTAGAATTCTGTGAGCAGTTCTTC.

This chain joins TRBV27 and TRBJ1-2, with 8 bases aligning to TRBD1. The CDR3 has 15 residues. The V and J ends lost 5 bases and 3 bases, in that order; junction bases with no gene match: 8. CDR1 and CDR2 (germline): MNHEY, SMNVEV (reference sequence). The CDR3 bases are TGTGCCAGCAGTCCCGGGACAGGACTATACTATGGCTACACCTTC. This sequence encodes CASSPGTGLYYGYTF.

Comment on this clone: Relative to the germline gene, one junction end is altered; a read error may explain this. The chain combines TRBV5-6 with TRBJ2-1; TRBD2 might be the D (6 bases). Germline CDR1 is SGHDT and CDR2 is YYEEEE. CDR3 length equals 14 residues. CDR3 sequence: CASSFRDSYNGQFF. As DNA, the CDR3 is TGTGCCAGCAGCTTCAGGGACTCCTACAATGGGCAGTTCTTC.

J is TRBJ2-5 and V is TRBV4-1; 11 nucleotides agree with TRBD1. Germline CDR1 MGHRA, CDR2 YSYEKL. The CDR3 loop spans 15 amino acids. The junction had 1 base not matched to a gene; V was cut back by 0 bases and J by 4 bases. CDR3 region: CASSQEGTGGETQYF. The CDR3 DNA follows: TGCGCCAGCAGCCAAGAAGGGACAGGGGGAGAGACCCAGTACTTC.

The chain couples TRBV7-2 to TRBJ2-4, with 12 bases fitting TRBD1. Looked up from germline, CDR1 is SGHTA and CDR2 is FQGNSA. The CDR3 runs to 19 residues. The ends lost 5 bases at V and 0 bases at J; junction bases unmatched: 11. The CDR3, as DNA: TGTGCCAGCAGCCGGTCCGGGACAGGGGGCTTACTAGCCAAAAACATTCAGTACTTC. Translation gives CASSRSGTGGLLAKNIQYF.

The gene calls are TRBV15 and TRBJ2-1, with 10 bases fitting TRBD2. The CDR3 has 14 amino acids. Germline values: CDR1 LNHNV, CDR2 YYDKDF (reference sequence). J lost 6 bases, V lost 3 bases, and 2 bases had no gene match. For the CDR3, the DNA is TGTGCCACCAGCAGTAGCGGGAGGTTCAATGAGCAGTTCTTC. This translates into CATSSSGRFNEQFF.

The rearrangement uses TRBV11-3 and TRBJ2-5; 12 nucleotides agree with TRBD2. The germline V gene encodes CDR1 SGHNT and CDR2 YENEEA. CDR3 size: 17 residues. V lost 3 bases and J lost 2; bases outside the gene matches: 7. CDR3 DNA sequence: TGTGCCAGCAGCTTCGCGGGGACTAGCGGGCTTCAAGAGACCCAGTACTTC. It is translated as CASSFAGTSGLQETQYF.

The chain joins TRBV5-5 to TRBJ2-5; maybe TRBD1 (5 bases). In germline, CDR1 is SGHKS, CDR2 YYEKEE (reference sequence). With 3 bases removed from V and 5 bases from J, the gap between germline ends came to 20 bases. The CDR3 runs 16 residues. The CDR3 sequence is CASSSDTVSVTETQYF. DNA of the CDR3: TGTGCCAGCAGCTCGGACACGGTCAGCGTCACCGAGACCCAGTACTTC.